This is a list of T cell receptor beta chains from one sample in a study of blood T cell repertoires in COVID-19. The repertoire was sequenced with immunoSEQ multiplex PCR; TCRdb's copy has only in-frame clones and lacks some. The sample lists roughly 170,000 clones, about 85% occurring once. The sample was PBMCs or T cells enriched from blood (not recorded which). Source of these receptors: a woman between 35 and 50 years old with acute COVID-19. Each CDR3 is given with its conserved first and last residue. The D gene is left open where the match is weak. The size entry is marked missing in some rows and otherwise reads once, few, many or a size class.

>TRBJ1-1|.|.|TRBV19
TGTGCCAGTAGTATAGCTCCCTCCGGGGGTTCGGATATAAAAAACGCCCGGAACACTGAAGCTTTCTTT
CASSIAPSGGSDIKNARNTEAFF
>TRBJ1-2|TRBD1|.|TRBV5-5
TGTGCCAGCAGCTTGAGGACAGGGGTCGGCTACACCTTC
CASSLRTGVGYTF
>TRBJ1-5|.|.|TRBV28
TGTGCCAGCATCCCCCCCCGGGGGGTTGGGAATCAGCCCCAGCATTTT
CASIPPRGVGNQPQHF
>TRBJ2-1|TRBD1|.|TRBV5-1
TGCGCCAGCAGCCGGGACAGGGGATCCTACAATGAGCAGTTCTTC
CASSRDRGSYNEQFF
>TRBJ1-6|.|.|TRBV6-5
TGTGCCAGCAGCCTTGATCTCTACTCTAATTCACCCCTCCACTTT
CASSLDLYSNSPLHF
>TRBJ2-3|.|few|TRBV7-9
TGTGCCAGCAGCTTAGTACCGGGAGAGGGCACAGATACGCAGTATTTT
CASSLVPGEGTDTQYF
>TRBJ1-2|.|.|TRBV4-2
TGTGCCAGCAGCCAAGATTACAGGGACGGACGATCTAACTATGGCTACACCTTC
CASSQDYRDGRSNYGYTF
>TRBJ2-5|TRBD2|.|TRBV5-1
TGCGCCAGCAGACCTAGCGGGAGTGAGACCCAGTACTTC
CASRPSGSETQYF
>TRBJ2-2|.|.|TRBV9
TGTGCCAGCAGCGTAGCCGGGGGTCGGGGAGGATATACCGGGGAGCTGTTTTTT
CASSVAGGRGGYTGELFF
>TRBJ2-5|TRBD1|few|TRBV5-4
TGTGCCAGCAGCTTGGTTACAGGGGGACAAGAGACCCAGTACTTC
CASSLVTGGQETQYF
>TRBJ2-5|.|.|TRBV10-3
TGTGCCATCAGTGAGGGTGGTAGCGGAGCGCAAGAGACCCAGTACTTC
CAISEGGSGAQETQYF
>TRBJ2-3|TRBD2|.|TRBV10-3
TGTGCCATCAAAAGTACGGTGGCGGGAGGGGCAGATACGCAGTATTTT
CAIKSTVAGGADTQYF
>TRBJ2-3|TRBD2|once|TRBV6-5
TGTGCTAGTGGAGGAGCGGGAGATATAAATACGCAGTATTTT
CASGGAGDINTQYF
>TRBJ2-5|TRBD1|few|TRBV5-4
TGTGCCAGCGGTACAGGGGCAGAGACCCAGTACTTC
CASGTGAETQYF
>TRBJ2-7|TRBD1|.|TRBV5-1
TGCGCCAGCAGCTCGGGACAGAGCTTTTACGAGCAGTACTTC
CASSSGQSFYEQYF
>TRBJ1-1|.|few|TRBV7-3
TGTGCCAGCAGCTTCGGGGGGCGCGACACTGAAGCTTTCTTT
CASSFGGRDTEAFF
>TRBJ2-1|TRBD2|.|TRBV5-1
TGCGCCAGCAGCTCCCTAAGCGGGAACTCCTACAATGAGCAGTTCTTC
CASSSLSGNSYNEQFF
>TRBJ1-1|.|.|TRBV29-1
TGCAGCGTTGGTCGGCAGACAAACACTGAAGCTTTCTTT
CSVGRQTNTEAFF
>TRBJ1-1|.|many|TRBV12-3/TRBV12-4
TGTGCCAGCAGTTTACGGGGGGGTGAAGCTTTCTTT
CASSLRGGEAFF
>TRBJ1-2|TRBD1|.|TRBV5-1
TGCGCCAGCAGCAACGGACAGGGGAACTATGGCTACACCTTC
CASSNGQGNYGYTF
>TRBJ2-3|TRBD2|once|TRBV30
TGTGCCTGGAGCGCGGCGATCACTAGCGGGAGGGCCATAGGATTCACAGATACGCAGTATTTT
CAWSAAITSGRAIGFTDTQYF
>TRBJ2-2|TRBD1|.|TRBV18
TGTGCCAGCTCACCGCTTAACAGGGGGCGAACCGCCCCAAGTAGCACCGGGGAGCTGTTTTTT
CASSPLNRGRTAPSSTGELFF
>TRBJ1-1|.|.|TRBV12-3/TRBV12-4
TGTGCCAGCAGTTTATACACGGGCACTGAAGCTTTCTTT
CASSLYTGTEAFF
>TRBJ1-4|TRBD1|.|TRBV3-1/TRBV3-2
TGTGCCAGCAGCCCCCCGACAGGGGATGAAAAACTGTTTTTT
CASSPPTGDEKLFF
>TRBJ2-1|.|.|TRBV2
TGTGCCAGCACGGAGAGACAGAGGAATGAGCAGTTCTTC
CASTERQRNEQFF
>TRBJ2-5|TRBD2|.|TRBV2
TGTGCCAGCAGTGAGGGGACGGCGGGGGTCCAAGAGACCCAGTACTTC
CASSEGTAGVQETQYF
>TRBJ2-1|.|.|TRBV3-1/TRBV3-2
TGTGCCAGCAGCCAAGAATTAGACTACAATGAGCAGTTCTTC
CASSQELDYNEQFF
>TRBJ2-1|TRBD2|.|TRBV3-1/TRBV3-2
TGTGCCAGCAGCCAAGATAGCGGGAGTTGGAATGAGCAGTTCTTC
CASSQDSGSWNEQFF
>TRBJ2-3|TRBD2|few|TRBV29-1
TGCAGCGTTGAGATAGCGGGAGTGGCCGATACGCAGTATTTT
CSVEIAGVADTQYF
>TRBJ2-3|TRBD2|once|TRBV15
TGTGCCACCAGCAGATCCTTAGCGGGAGGGAGCACAGATACGCAGTATTTT
CATSRSLAGGSTDTQYF
>TRBJ1-1|TRBD1|few|TRBV27
TGTGCCAGCAGTCCTGACAGGGGGTGGGACACTGAAGCTTTCTTT
CASSPDRGWDTEAFF
>TRBJ2-1|.|few|TRBV2
TGTGCCAGCAGTGAAGCGCTTCTTGGCGGGAAGCAGCAGTTCTTC
CASSEALLGGKQQFF
>TRBJ2-3|TRBD2|few|TRBV29-1
TGCAGCGTTCTACAGGCTAGCGGTGGAGATACGCAGTATTTT
CSVLQASGGDTQYF
>TRBJ1-4|TRBD1|.|TRBV5-1
TGCGCCAGCAGCTCGGGACAGGTCGTTAATGAAAAACTGTTTTTT
CASSSGQVVNEKLFF
>TRBJ1-5|TRBD1|.|TRBV5-1
TGCGCCAGCAGCCGCCCTCGGACAGGGTCAAATCATAGCAATCAGCCCCAGCATTTT
CASSRPRTGSNHSNQPQHF
>TRBJ1-2|TRBD1|.|TRBV27
TGTGCCAGCAGTTATGACAGGGGGCTTCAGGGAGGCTACACCTTC
CASSYDRGLQGGYTF
>TRBJ1-2|.|.|TRBV11-2
TGTGCCAGCAGCTTAGGGTGGGGCTTGGAAGGCTACACCTTC
CASSLGWGLEGYTF
>TRBJ2-7|.|.|TRBV19
TGTGCCAGTAGTATCCAGGGGAACGAGCAGTACTTC
CASSIQGNEQYF
>TRBJ2-3|TRBD2|.|TRBV7-2
TGTGCCAGCAGCTTAGGTAGCGGGAGGGCTGAGGGTACGCAGTATTTT
CASSLGSGRAEGTQYF
>TRBJ1-2|.|.|TRBV7-5
TGTGCCAGAAGACACAGGGAAGCTAACTATGGCTACACCTTC
CARRHREANYGYTF
>TRBJ2-2|.|.|TRBV27
TGTGCCAGCAGCCCCGGGGTCCCGGGCACCGGGGAGCTGTTTTTT
CASSPGVPGTGELFF
>TRBJ2-7|.|.|TRBV29-1
TGCAGCGTTTGGGCTAGCAGAGACTACGAGCAGTACTTC
CSVWASRDYEQYF
>TRBJ1-2|.|.|TRBV18
TGTGCCAGCTCCTCGTACGGCGGCAGCCCGGGTAACTATGGCTACACCTTC
CASSSYGGSPGNYGYTF
>TRBJ1-1|.|.|TRBV14
TGTGCCAGCAGGCAGCAGACAGACAAAAACACTGAAGCTTTCTTT
CASRQQTDKNTEAFF
>TRBJ2-7|TRBD1|once|TRBV19
TGTGCCAGTAGTATAGGTGGGACAGGGACCTACGAGCAGTACTTC
CASSIGGTGTYEQYF
>TRBJ2-3|TRBD2|few|TRBV2
TGTGCCAGCAGTGGGGGGGGATCCCGCACAGATACGCAGTATTTT
CASSGGGSRTDTQYF
>TRBJ1-2|.|.|TRBV7-2
TGTGCCAGCAGCTTAAAAGCAGGGATAGAATATGGCTACACCTTC
CASSLKAGIEYGYTF
>TRBJ1-2|.|.|TRBV6-5
TGTGCCAGCTGCCCCGTTCGGGTTAGGTATGGCTACACCTTC
CASCPVRVRYGYTF